Here is one TCR beta chain with its context. The record originates from a study of CD8+ T cells in alopecia areata. Following extraction, RNA underwent reverse transcription to cDNA, which served as the sequencing template. Sequencing was performed with immunoSEQ multiplex PCR; in TCRdb, only in-frame clones are kept and a portion is missing. The sample lists hundreds of thousands of clones; approximately 61% were seen once. Trimming shortened V by 5 bases and J by 4 bases, and 8 bases separated the two germline ends. The CDR3 is 11 amino acids. Germline CDR1 and CDR2: DFQATT and SNEGSKA (reference sequence).

The chain combines TRBV20-1 with TRBJ2-5; D is ambiguous. The clonotype was recovered from a human donor with alopecia areata. Sequences were derived from CD4+ T cells sorted from blood, sampled at week 0. The CDR3: CSADGGETQYF. CDR3 DNA sequence: TGCAGTGCTGACGGCGGAGAGACCCAGTACTTC.